These 30 T cell receptor beta chains were all obtained from the same sample, sequenced in a study of blood T cell repertoires in COVID-19. Here immunoSEQ multiplex PCR was the method, and the copy in TCRdb shows in-frame clones only, minus some. The sample has some 180,000 clones; approximately 78% are singletons. Material: peripheral blood. The receptor set was obtained from a woman older than 75 with active or convalescent COVID-19.

This chain uses TRBV5-5 with TRBJ2-7; 10 nucleotides line up with TRBD2. V gave up 4 bases and J gave up 0 bases; unmatched junction bases: 7. The length of the CDR3 is 16 residues. Germline lookup yields CDR1 SGHKS and CDR2 YYEKEE (reference sequence). The CDR3 DNA is TGTGCCAGCAGCATTGGACTAGCGGAGTCCTCCTACGAGCAGTACTTC. It encodes CASSIGLAESSYEQYF.

This chain uses TRBV27 with TRBJ1-2; 8 bases line up with TRBD1. This CDR3 comprises 15 residues. Germline V gene lookup returns CDR1 MNHEY and CDR2 SMNVEV (reference sequence). Unmatched junction bases numbered 13, after V lost 5 bases and J lost 8 bases. Here the CDR3 reads CASSPSGGSNKGYTF. The CDR3 DNA follows: TGTGCCAGCAGTCCCTCAGGGGGCAGTAATAAGGGCTACACCTTC.

This clone showed up just a few times. The chain links TRBV6-5 to TRBJ1-6, with TRBD1 matching over 7 bases. This CDR3 contains 13 residues. The V and J ends lost 5 bases and 11 bases, in that order; junction bases with no gene match: 6. Germline CDR1 is MNHEY and CDR2 is SVGAGI. In DNA form, the CDR3 reads TGTGCCAGCAGTCAACAACAGGGGACACCCCTCCACTTT. Protein sequence: CASSQQQGTPLHF.

This clone turned up a few times. The V gene is TRBV7-9, the J gene TRBJ1-1; D is unclear. Germline V gene data show CDR1 as SEHNR and CDR2 as FQNEAQ (reference sequence). Trimming left V 2 bases short and J 1 base short, with 5 bases between. This CDR3 region has 13 residues. CDR3 nucleotides: TGTGCCAGCAGCTTAACCGGGAACACTGAAGCTTTCTTT. Translation gives CASSLTGNTEAFF.

A note on this clone: The junction differs from germline at one of its ends, possibly a read error. The gene calls are TRBV6-1 and TRBJ1-5, with 10 bases lining up with TRBD1. Germline lookup yields CDR1 MNHNS and CDR2 SASEGT. The CDR3 extends over 15 amino acids. The CDR3 spells CASSEGTGENQPQHF. For the CDR3, the DNA is TGTGCCAGCAGCGAAGGGACAGGGGAAAATCAGCCCCAGCATTTT.

This clone was seen ten or more times. CDR3 protein: CSVRRGKTGELFF. CDR3 sequence (DNA): TGCAGCGTTCGTAGAGGGAAGACCGGGGAGCTGTTTTTT. V and J are TRBV29-1 and TRBJ2-2, with D tentatively TRBD2 (5 bases). Germline lookup yields CDR1 SQVTM and CDR2 ANQGSEA. The germline V and J ends were trimmed by 5 bases and 5 bases, with 12 bases remaining between them. This CDR3 contains 13 residues.

The V gene is TRBV7-8, the J gene TRBJ1-4, with D unclear. This CDR3 has 11 residues. V was pared by 5 bases and J by 6 bases, with 4 bases between. Germline loops: CDR1 SGHVS, CDR2 FQNEAQ. The CDR3 DNA follows: TGTGCCAGCAGCGTATATGAAAAACTGTTTTTT. Protein product: CASSVYEKLFF.

The J gene is TRBJ1-1, the V gene TRBV5-1; TRBD1 matches at 8 bases. The trim removed 2 bases at V and 8 bases at J, leaving 5 bases unmatched. The CDR3 contains 13 residues. Germline CDR1 SGHRS, CDR2 YFSETQ. The CDR3 reads CASSFTTGGEAFF. The CDR3 DNA follows: TGCGCCAGCAGCTTTACTACAGGGGGAGAAGCTTTCTTT.

The rearrangement links TRBV7-8 to TRBJ1-2, with D possibly TRBD1 on 5 matching bases. This CDR3 has 14 amino acids. Per germline, CDR1 SGHVS and CDR2 FQNEAQ. V lost 2 bases to trimming and J lost 8 bases, with 15 bases between them. CDR3 nucleotide sequence: TGTGCCAGCAGCTTATTATCGAGTCGGGGGGGCTACACCTTC. Translating gives CASSLLSSRGGYTF.

The chain is built from TRBV7-2 and TRBJ1-5; D call uncertain. Trimming took off 0 bases at V and 5 bases at J, with 8 bases between the two ends. Germline CDR1 reads SGHTA; CDR2 reads FQGNSA. There are 14 residues in the CDR3. The CDR3 sequence is CASSLALPDQPQHF. CDR3 sequence (DNA): TGTGCCAGCAGCTTAGCTTTACCGGATCAGCCCCAGCATTTT.

This rearrangement joins TRBV5-4 to TRBJ2-5; 7 nucleotides match TRBD1. Looked up from germline, CDR1 is SGHNT and CDR2 is YYREEE (reference sequence). The CDR3 is 13 amino acids. V dropped 3 bases and J dropped 3; count of bases not matched to a gene: 2. In DNA form, the CDR3 reads TGTGCCAGCAGCTCCGGACAGGAAGAGACCCAGTACTTC. As protein: CASSSGQEETQYF. Variable domain in full (rest from reference TRBV5-4 and TRBJ2-5): ETGVTQSPTHLIKTRGQQVTLRCSSQSGHNTVSWYQQALGQGPQFIFQYYREEENGRGNFPPRFSGLQFPNYSSELNVNALELDDSALYLCASSSGQEETQYFGPGTRLLVL.

This chain joins TRBV20-1 and TRBJ1-1, with D maybe TRBD1 (5 bases). Germline assignment: CDR1 DFQATT and CDR2 SNEGSKA (reference sequence). The CDR3 is 14 residues long. The germline V and J ends were trimmed by 3 bases and 1 base, with 12 bases remaining between them. This CDR3 reads CSASLSRANTEAFF. The CDR3 DNA reads as TGCAGTGCTAGTTTATCCAGGGCGAACACTGAAGCTTTCTTT.

This chain joins TRBV7-8 and TRBJ2-2; 8 nucleotides align to TRBD1. V shed 5 bases, J shed 4 bases, and the junction held 15 bases outside the gene matches. Per the germline V gene, CDR1 is SGHVS and CDR2 is FQNEAQ. The CDR3 runs 18 residues. The CDR3 DNA is TGTGCCAGCAGCCCTTTCCCGGGACAGGTCGGTGGCACCGGGGAGCTGTTTTTT. Amino acid sequence: CASSPFPGQVGGTGELFF.

This clone was recorded many times. At the DNA level, this CDR3 is encoded by other sequences in the same sample as well. V is TRBV2 and J is TRBJ1-5; no definite D call. Per germline, CDR1 SNHLY and CDR2 FYNNEI. Trimming removed 4 bases at V and 0 bases at J, with 7 bases between. This CDR3 spans 14 amino acids. The CDR3 protein is CASSVRGSNQPQHF. The CDR3 DNA follows: TGTGCCAGCAGTGTGCGGGGTAGCAATCAGCCCCAGCATTTT.

The chain combines TRBV14 with TRBJ1-2, with 11 bases matching TRBD1. Germline assignment: CDR1 SGHDN and CDR2 FVKESK. CDR3 length: 15 residues. The V and J ends lost 4 bases and 5 bases, in that order; junction bases with no gene match: 6. The CDR3 bases are TGTGCCAGCAGCCGAAACCGGGACAGGGGGTATGGCTACACCTTC. This translates into CASSRNRDRGYGYTF. Based on the CDR3 plus reference TRBV14 and TRBJ1-2, the full variable domain is EAGVTQFPSHSVIEKGQTVTLRCDPISGHDNLYWYRRVMGKEIKFLLHFVKESKQDESGMPNNRFLAERTGGTYSTLKVQPAELEDSGVYFCASSRNRDRGYGYTFGSGTRLTVV.

The chain recombines TRBV6-5 with TRBJ1-5, with D possibly being TRBD1 (6 bases). Trimming took 6 bases from V and 0 from J, leaving 12 bases between them. Germline loops: CDR1 MNHEY, CDR2 SVGAGI. The CDR3 length is 15 residues. DNA for the CDR3: TGTGCCAGCAGGTACAACAGGGATAGCAATCAGCCCCAGCATTTT. Residues: CASRYNRDSNQPQHF.

This clone was counted a few times. The J gene is TRBJ2-7, the V gene TRBV18; tentative D call: TRBD1 (6 bases). The ends were cut back, 3 bases at V and 0 bases at J, with 15 bases in the middle. From germline, CDR1 is KGHSH and CDR2 LQKENI. The CDR3 is 16 amino acids. CDR3: CASSPQTGASSYEQYF. DNA for the CDR3: TGTGCCAGCTCACCGCAGACAGGCGCGAGCTCCTACGAGCAGTACTTC.

Only one count was recorded for this clone. The chain recombines TRBV7-8 with TRBJ2-4; tentatively, D is TRBD1 (6 bases). CDR3 length: 14 amino acids. Trimming pared 5 bases from V and 2 bases from J, leaving 10 bases between. Germline V gene lookup returns CDR1 SGHVS and CDR2 FQNEAQ. The CDR3, as DNA: TGTGCCAGCAGCGCACAGGGCCCCAAAAACATTCAGTACTTC. Encoded protein: CASSAQGPKNIQYF.

J is TRBJ2-1 and V is TRBV4-2, with a possible D match to TRBD2 (6 bases). V lost 4 bases and J 7 bases, leaving 14 bases between the germline ends. The CDR3 totals 14 residues. The germline V gene has CDR1 LGHNA and CDR2 YNFKEQ. CDR3 in DNA: TGTGCCAGCAGCCCCCCTTCCGGAGGGAATGAGCAGTTCTTC. This gives the protein CASSPPSGGNEQFF.

This chain connects TRBV28 to TRBJ2-3; 10 bases align to TRBD2. The CDR3 has 17 residues. The V gene end was trimmed by 5 bases and the J gene end by 4 bases; junction bases not matched to a gene: 12. The germline V gene has CDR1 MDHEN and CDR2 SYDVKM. This chain's CDR3 is CASSLSLLAGRPDTQYF. CDR3 nucleotide sequence: TGTGCCAGCAGTCTCTCATTACTAGCGGGGCGTCCAGATACGCAGTATTTT.

This sequence joins TRBV5-5 and TRBJ2-3, with 14 bases that match TRBD2. The CDR3 consists of 20 residues. The ends lost 2 bases at V and 0 bases at J; junction bases unmatched: 11. Germline V gives CDR1 SGHKS, CDR2 YYEKEE (reference sequence). The CDR3 sequence: CASSFRRGTSGGHSTDTQYF. Here the CDR3 DNA reads TGTGCCAGCAGCTTTCGTAGAGGGACTAGCGGGGGCCATAGCACAGATACGCAGTATTTT. Filled out from reference TRBV5-5 and TRBJ2-3, the complete variable domain reads DAGVTQSPTHLIKTRGQQVTLRCSPISGHKSVSWYQQVLGQGPQFIFQYYEKEERGRGNFPDRFSARQFPNYSSELNVNALLLGDSALYLCASSFRRGTSGGHSTDTQYFGPGTRLTVL.

The V and J genes are TRBV20-1 and TRBJ1-5, with D possibly TRBD1 on 6 matching bases. Trimming removed 3 bases at V and 7 bases at J, with 16 bases between. CDR3 length: 14 residues. Germline V lookup: CDR1 DFQATT, CDR2 SNEGSKA (reference sequence). The CDR3 DNA reads TGCAGTGCTAGTGAACAGGGTCGTGGGCAGCCCCAGCATTTT. Translated: CSASEQGRGQPQHF.

The CDR3 nucleotides read TGTGCCAGCAGCGCCGACAGGGAAGGGAATTCACCCCTCCACTTT. Translating it yields CASSADREGNSPLHF. V usage is TRBV5-4 and J usage is TRBJ1-6; TRBD1 matches at 7 bases. V was clipped by 4 bases and J by 7 bases; unmatched bases: 8. Germline V gene lookup returns CDR1 SGHNT and CDR2 YYREEE (reference sequence). The CDR3 sequence is 15 residues long.

The chain recombines TRBV3-1 (or the pseudogene TRBV3-2) with TRBJ1-1, with a possible D match to TRBD1 (6 bases). V shed 1 base and J shed 1 base, with 13 bases lying between them. The CDR3 spans 16 residues. The germline CDR1 and CDR2 sequences are LGHDT and YNNKEL (reference sequence). CDR3 nucleotides: TGTGCCAGCAGCCAAGCTCAGGGGAGAACGAACACTGAAGCTTTCTTT. Translation: CASSQAQGRTNTEAFF.

The chain has TRBV4-2 and TRBJ1-1; D is undetermined. Per germline, CDR1 LGHNA and CDR2 YNFKEQ. The V end was cut by 0 bases, the J end by 11 bases, with 19 bases between. The CDR3 totals 15 residues. This CDR3 is CASSQDNTGAPRAFF. The CDR3 DNA follows: TGTGCCAGCAGCCAAGATAACACGGGAGCCCCGCGGGCTTTCTTT.

The chain has TRBV15 and TRBJ1-6; D is perhaps TRBD1 (6 bases). This CDR3 has 15 residues. V was trimmed by 0 bases and J by 6 bases, leaving 9 bases between them. Germline CDR1 LNHNV, CDR2 YYDKDF (reference sequence). CDR3 sequence: CATSRDQGINSPLHF. The CDR3 DNA is TGTGCCACCAGCAGAGATCAGGGGATTAATTCACCCCTCCACTTT. The variable domain in full, with the rest retrieved from reference TRBV15 and TRBJ1-6, is DAMVIQNPRYQVTQFGKPVTLSCSQTLNHNVMYWYQQKSSQAPKLLFHYYDKDFNNEADTPDNFQSRRPNTSFCFLDIRSPGLGDTAMYLCATSRDQGINSPLHFGNGTRLTVT.

The rearrangement uses TRBV19 and TRBJ1-4; D ambiguous. The CDR3 sequence is 13 residues long. The germline V and J ends were trimmed by 4 bases and 7 bases, with 10 bases remaining between them. CDR1 LNHDA and CDR2 SQIVND come from the germline V gene (reference sequence). The CDR3 bases are TGTGCCAGTAGTAGGAACGGAGGTGAAAAACTGTTTTTT. Residues: CASSRNGGEKLFF.

This clone was picked up a small number of times. The chain couples TRBV29-1 to TRBJ1-3, with D unclear. CDR1 is SQVTM and CDR2 is ANQGSEA in the germline V gene. V was cut by 3 bases and J by 4 bases, with 7 bases left in between. The CDR3 is 12 amino acids. The CDR3 region has the DNA TGCAGCGTTGAGACATCAGGAAACACCATATATTTT. This translates into CSVETSGNTIYF.

The CDR3 is CSASERGGWNEQFF. CDR3 bases: TGCAGTGCTAGTGAACGGGGGGGCTGGAATGAGCAGTTCTTC. The gene calls are TRBV20-1 and TRBJ2-1, with 8 bases that match TRBD2. The CDR3 consists of 14 residues. CDR1 and CDR2 from the germline V gene are DFQATT and SNEGSKA (reference sequence). V trimming: 3 bases; J trimming: 7 bases; junction bases outside the gene matches: 8.

CDR3 residues: CASSASGLSNYGYTF. For the CDR3, the DNA is TGTGCCAGCAGCGCATCAGGGCTATCTAACTATGGCTACACCTTC. The gene calls are TRBV9 and TRBJ1-2, with a tentative D call TRBD1 (5 bases). Trimming took off 3 bases at V and 0 bases at J, with 12 bases between the two ends. The CDR3 length is 15 residues. Germline CDR1 SGDLS, CDR2 YYNGEE.